This record looks at one T cell receptor beta chain sequence and its context. This table comes from immunoSEQ multiplex PCR, and its TCRdb copy is limited to in-frame clones, with some not included. The table shows 55,000 to 75,000 clones, with about 92% occurring only once. This entry is derived from a study of T cell changes during pregnancy in multiple sclerosis. The CDR3 runs to 14 residues. The germline V gene has CDR1 SEHNR and CDR2 FQNEAQ (reference sequence). V lost 5 bases and J lost 3; bases outside the gene matches: 7. J is TRBJ2-7 and V is TRBV7-9; 7 positions agree with TRBD1. The origin of this receptor is a female donor with multiple sclerosis, enrolled in a pregnancy study. Sequencing was performed on peripheral blood, taken after pregnancy. CDR3 bases: TGTGCCAGCAGCAGAGAGGGACAGAACTACGAGCAGTACTTC. This encodes CASSREGQNYEQYF. The full variable domain, completed using reference TRBV7-9 and TRBJ2-7, is DTGVSQNPRHKITKRGQNVTFRCDPISEHNRLYWYRQTLGQGPEFLTYFQNEAQLEKSRLLSDRFSAERPKGSFSTLEIQRTEQGDSAMYLCASSREGQNYEQYFGPGTRLTVT.